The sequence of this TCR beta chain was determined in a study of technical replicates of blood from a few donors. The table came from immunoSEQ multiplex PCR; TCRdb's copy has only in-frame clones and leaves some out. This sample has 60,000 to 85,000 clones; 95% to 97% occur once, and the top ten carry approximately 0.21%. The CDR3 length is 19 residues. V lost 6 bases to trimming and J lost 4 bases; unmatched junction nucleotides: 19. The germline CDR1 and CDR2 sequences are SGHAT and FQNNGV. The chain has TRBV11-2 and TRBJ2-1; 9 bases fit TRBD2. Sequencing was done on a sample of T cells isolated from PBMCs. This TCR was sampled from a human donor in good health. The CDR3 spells CASRLTKGVTGLAYNEQFF. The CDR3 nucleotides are TGTGCCAGCAGGCTAACGAAGGGGGTCACGGGACTAGCTTACAATGAGCAGTTCTTC.